These T cell receptor beta chains were read from a single sample in a study of shared clonotypes between healthy human individuals. The assay was immunoSEQ multiplex PCR, and TCRdb's table has in-frame clones only and misses some. Here the sample spans approximately 1.9 million clones, 90% to 95% being singletons. The sample comprised naive CD8+ T cells from PBMCs. All receptors come from a man younger than 30 in good health. Some clones in this sample may be carry-over from other donors' samples. The CDR3 runs from the conserved cysteine through the conserved F or W. Fields, in order: J gene, V gene, D gene, clone size, CDR3 protein, CDR3 DNA. D genes are given only for firm matches. Not all rows give a size; the values are once, few, many and, for expanded clones, a class.

j_call: TRBJ1-5
v_call: TRBV5-8
d_call: .
clone_size: once
cdr3_aa: CASSFGEAVQPQHF
cdr3_nt: TGTGCCAGCAGCTTCGGGGAGGCCGTTCAGCCCCAGCATTTT

j_call: TRBJ2-2
v_call: TRBV28
d_call: .
clone_size: .
cdr3_aa: CASSLPVGWGTGELFF
cdr3_nt: TGTGCCAGCAGTTTACCGGTGGGCTGGGGCACCGGGGAGCTGTTTTTT

j_call: TRBJ1-2
v_call: TRBV29-1
d_call: .
clone_size: .
cdr3_aa: CSVEDRARDGYTF
cdr3_nt: TGCAGCGTTGAAGATCGAGCCAGGGATGGCTACACCTTC

j_call: TRBJ2-3
v_call: TRBV9
d_call: .
clone_size: once
cdr3_aa: CASSVISGDTQYF
cdr3_nt: TGTGCCAGCAGCGTAATTTCGGGAGATACGCAGTATTTT

j_call: TRBJ1-5
v_call: TRBV4-2
d_call: .
clone_size: .
cdr3_aa: CASSQDRRLDQPQHF
cdr3_nt: TGTGCCAGCAGCCAAGACCGGCGCCTGGATCAGCCCCAGCATTTT

j_call: TRBJ2-1
v_call: TRBV2
d_call: TRBD2
clone_size: .
cdr3_aa: CASSGASGSINEQFF
cdr3_nt: TGTGCCAGCAGTGGGGCTAGCGGGAGTATCAATGAGCAGTTCTTC

j_call: TRBJ2-2
v_call: TRBV15
d_call: .
clone_size: .
cdr3_aa: CATRRNTGELFF
cdr3_nt: TGTGCCACCAGAAGAAACACCGGGGAGCTGTTTTTT

j_call: TRBJ2-3
v_call: TRBV11-3
d_call: TRBD1
clone_size: .
cdr3_aa: CASSLGSGGGTDTQYF
cdr3_nt: TGTGCCAGCAGCTTAGGCTCAGGGGGCGGCACAGATACGCAGTATTTT

j_call: TRBJ1-1
v_call: TRBV27
d_call: .
clone_size: .
cdr3_aa: CASSPEPARNTEAFF
cdr3_nt: TGTGCCAGCAGTCCAGAGCCTGCGAGGAACACTGAAGCTTTCTTT

j_call: TRBJ2-1
v_call: TRBV27
d_call: TRBD2
clone_size: .
cdr3_aa: CASSLGTMRNEQFF
cdr3_nt: TGTGCCAGCAGTTTAGGGACTATGAGGAATGAGCAGTTCTTC

j_call: TRBJ2-1
v_call: TRBV11-2
d_call: .
clone_size: .
cdr3_aa: CASSPRVSNEQFF
cdr3_nt: TGTGCCAGCAGCCCCAGGGTGAGCAATGAGCAGTTCTTC

j_call: TRBJ2-2
v_call: TRBV7-9
d_call: .
clone_size: once
cdr3_aa: CASSLEAAGNTGELFF
cdr3_nt: TGTGCCAGCAGCTTAGAGGCAGCGGGGAACACCGGGGAGCTGTTTTTT

j_call: TRBJ1-1
v_call: TRBV5-6
d_call: .
clone_size: .
cdr3_aa: CASSLVPADEAFF
cdr3_nt: TGTGCCAGCAGCTTGGTACCGGCAGATGAAGCTTTCTTT

j_call: TRBJ1-1
v_call: TRBV5-1
d_call: .
clone_size: .
cdr3_aa: CASSTGPTLNTEAFF
cdr3_nt: TGCGCCAGCAGCACCGGACCGACCTTGAACACTGAAGCTTTCTTT

j_call: TRBJ2-7
v_call: TRBV7-9
d_call: TRBD1
clone_size: once
cdr3_aa: CASSPSYRGLNEQYF
cdr3_nt: TGTGCCAGCAGCCCCTCGTACAGGGGGCTTAACGAGCAGTACTTC

j_call: TRBJ1-5
v_call: TRBV28
d_call: .
clone_size: .
cdr3_aa: CASITPGPNQPQHF
cdr3_nt: TGTGCCAGCATTACCCCCGGGCCAAATCAGCCCCAGCATTTT

j_call: TRBJ1-6
v_call: TRBV2
d_call: .
clone_size: .
cdr3_aa: CASSGPRGVGHNSPLHF
cdr3_nt: TGTGCCAGCAGTGGACCACGCGGGGTAGGGCATAATTCACCCCTCCACTTT

j_call: TRBJ1-1
v_call: TRBV7-9
d_call: .
clone_size: .
cdr3_aa: CASSLPGVGRDTEAFF
cdr3_nt: TGTGCCAGCAGCTTACCAGGGGTGGGGAGGGACACTGAAGCTTTCTTT

j_call: TRBJ2-1
v_call: TRBV13
d_call: TRBD2
clone_size: .
cdr3_aa: CASSLGSGGYNEQFF
cdr3_nt: TGTGCCAGCAGCTTGGGTTCGGGGGGTTACAATGAGCAGTTCTTC

j_call: TRBJ1-2
v_call: TRBV10-3
d_call: .
clone_size: .
cdr3_aa: CAISGQGYGYTF
cdr3_nt: TGTGCCATCAGTGGCCAGGGGTATGGCTACACCTTC

j_call: TRBJ2-3
v_call: TRBV7-9
d_call: TRBD1
clone_size: .
cdr3_aa: CASSLAGTGHPDTQYF
cdr3_nt: TGTGCCAGCAGCTTAGCCGGGACAGGGCACCCAGATACGCAGTATTTT

j_call: TRBJ2-1
v_call: TRBV27
d_call: .
clone_size: .
cdr3_aa: CASSLSRSSYNEQFF
cdr3_nt: TGTGCCAGCAGTTTGTCCCGGAGCTCCTACAATGAGCAGTTCTTC

j_call: TRBJ2-4
v_call: TRBV7-8
d_call: .
clone_size: once
cdr3_aa: CASSLEGVGEAKNIQYF
cdr3_nt: TGTGCCAGCAGCTTAGAGGGAGTTGGTGAAGCCAAAAACATTCAGTACTTC

j_call: TRBJ2-6
v_call: TRBV2
d_call: .
clone_size: .
cdr3_aa: CASHRGAGAGANVLTF
cdr3_nt: TGTGCCAGCCACCGAGGGGCAGGGGCTGGGGCCAACGTCCTGACTTTC